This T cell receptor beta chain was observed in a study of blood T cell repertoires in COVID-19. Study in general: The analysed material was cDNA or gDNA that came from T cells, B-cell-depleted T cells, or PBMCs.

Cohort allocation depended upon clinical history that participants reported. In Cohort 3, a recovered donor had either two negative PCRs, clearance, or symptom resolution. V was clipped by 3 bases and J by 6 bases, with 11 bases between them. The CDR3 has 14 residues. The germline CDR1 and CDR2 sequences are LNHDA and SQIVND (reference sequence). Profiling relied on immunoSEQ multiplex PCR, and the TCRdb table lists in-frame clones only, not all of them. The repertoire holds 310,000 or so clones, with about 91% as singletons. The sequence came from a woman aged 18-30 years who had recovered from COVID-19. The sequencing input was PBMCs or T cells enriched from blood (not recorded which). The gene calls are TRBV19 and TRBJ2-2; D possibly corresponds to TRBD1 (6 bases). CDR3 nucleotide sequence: TGTGCCAGTAGTATGGTGGGGGCGGCCGGGGAGCTGTTTTTT. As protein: CASSMVGAAGELFF.